What follows are 5 T cell receptor beta chains derived from one specimen sequenced in a study of blood T cell repertoires in COVID-19. The protocol was immunoSEQ multiplex PCR, while the TCRdb copy is restricted to in-frame clones and leaves out a portion. The table shows about 190,000 clones, with about 83% occurring only once. Sequenced input: PBMCs or T cells enriched from blood (not recorded which). The origin of the receptors is a woman between 25 and 40 years old who had been exposed to COVID-19.

Turning to this clone: The sample contains more than one DNA sequence encoding this CDR3. The rearrangement joins TRBV3-1 (or the pseudogene TRBV3-2) to TRBJ2-1; 7 bases are a match to TRBD2. The CDR3 spans 16 residues. Trimming removed 0 bases from V and 4 bases from J; junction bases left unmatched: 6. Germline CDR1 reads LGHDT; CDR2 reads YNNKEL (reference sequence). The CDR3 loop reads CASSQEWRGSYNEQFF. The DNA for the CDR3 is TGTGCCAGCAGCCAAGAGTGGCGGGGGAGTTACAATGAGCAGTTCTTC.

This chain connects TRBV6-5 to TRBJ1-1, with D unclear. V dropped 3 bases and J dropped 11 bases, with 19 bases sitting between them. The CDR3 is 14 residues long. The germline gives CDR1 MNHEY, CDR2 SVGAGI. DNA of the CDR3: TGTGCCAGCAGTTATGGTGACAATCCTCATGTGGCTTTCTTT. It is translated as CASSYGDNPHVAFF.

The rearrangement links TRBV3-1 (or the pseudogene TRBV3-2) to TRBJ2-7; D might be TRBD2 (6 bases). The V end lost 5 bases, the J end lost 5 bases, and 10 bases lay between the germline ends. In germline, CDR1 is LGHDT, CDR2 YNNKEL (reference sequence). The CDR3 consists of 12 residues. DNA for the CDR3: TGTGCCAGCAGCTTGGCGGGGAACGAGCAGTACTTC. It translates to CASSLAGNEQYF.

This clone was counted a few times. The chain has TRBV6-6 and TRBJ2-7, with 10 positions matching TRBD2. Germline trimming cut 3 bases from V and 3 bases from J; bases unmatched to any gene: 5. The germline gives CDR1 MNHNY, CDR2 SVGAGI (reference sequence). This CDR3 has 15 amino acids. The CDR3 coding sequence is TGTGCCAGCAGTTATTCTAGCGGGGGCCTCTACGAGCAGTACTTC. Protein: CASSYSSGGLYEQYF.

The V gene is TRBV9, the J gene TRBJ1-2; TRBD1 aligns across 8 bases. CDR1 and CDR2 from the germline V gene are SGDLS and YYNGEE. This CDR3 is 15 amino acids long. With 0 bases clipped from V and 5 bases from J, the junction kept 6 bases outside the gene matches. The CDR3 reads CASSVDAGGAYGYTF. The CDR3 coding sequence is TGTGCCAGCAGCGTAGACGCAGGGGGCGCGTATGGCTACACCTTC.